This T cell receptor (beta chain) was captured by sequencing in a study of identical twins. Study-wide points: There were fewer insertions in abundant cord blood beta clonotypes, but memory repertoires showed no such pattern.

TCRdb processed the 5' RACE reads anew with MiXCR; each CDR3 protein has one entry. The repertoire has about 530,000 distinct CDR3 sequences, roughly 15% of them found once; the top ten carry 0.44%. There are a few counts of this clonotype. The target antigen is unknown. The sample was also linked to a second study, of yellow fever vaccine responses in identical twins.

Sample: CD4+ T cells sorted from blood. The receptor comes from a woman aged 18-29 years in good health.

The CDR3: CSVSGTDTQYF. CDR3 sequence (DNA): TGCAGCGTATCTGGCACAGATACGCAGTATTTT. The gene calls are TRBV29-1 and TRBJ2-3, with D unresolved. V was pared by 6 bases and J by 1 base, with 5 bases between. The length of the CDR3 is 11 residues. Germline V gene sequence: CDR1 SQVTM, CDR2 ANQGSEA.